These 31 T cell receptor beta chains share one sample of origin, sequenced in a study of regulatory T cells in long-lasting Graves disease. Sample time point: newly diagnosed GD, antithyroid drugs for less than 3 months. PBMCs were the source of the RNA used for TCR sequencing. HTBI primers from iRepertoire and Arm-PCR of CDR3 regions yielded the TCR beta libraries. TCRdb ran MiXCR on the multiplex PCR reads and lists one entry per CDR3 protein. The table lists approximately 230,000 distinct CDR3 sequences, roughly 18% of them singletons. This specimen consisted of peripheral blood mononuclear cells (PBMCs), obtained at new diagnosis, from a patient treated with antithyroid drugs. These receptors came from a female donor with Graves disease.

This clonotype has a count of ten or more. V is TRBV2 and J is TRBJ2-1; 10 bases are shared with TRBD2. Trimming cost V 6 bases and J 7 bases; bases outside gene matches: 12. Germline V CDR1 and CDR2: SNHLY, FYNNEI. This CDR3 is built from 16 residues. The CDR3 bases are TGTGCCAGCAGCATCCTAGCGGGAGTTAGTGGAAATGAGCAGTTCTTC. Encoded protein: CASSILAGVSGNEQFF.

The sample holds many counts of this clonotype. The CDR3 sequence: CASSQGARETQYF. For the CDR3, the DNA is TGTGCCAGCAGCCAAGGGGCGCGAGAGACCCAGTACTTC. V usage is TRBV3-1 and J usage is TRBJ2-5; D unresolved. V was clipped by 1 base and J by 4 bases, with 7 bases between them. The CDR3 sequence is 13 residues long. Germline CDR1 LGHDT, CDR2 YNNKEL (reference sequence).

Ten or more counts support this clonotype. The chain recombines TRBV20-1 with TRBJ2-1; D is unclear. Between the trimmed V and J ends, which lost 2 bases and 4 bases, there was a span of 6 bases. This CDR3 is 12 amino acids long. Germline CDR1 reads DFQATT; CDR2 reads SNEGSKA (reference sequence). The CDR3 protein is CSARPPYNEQFF. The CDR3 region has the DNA TGCAGTGCTAGACCCCCATACAATGAGCAGTTCTTC.

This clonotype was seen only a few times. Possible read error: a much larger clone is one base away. CDR3 DNA sequence: TGTGCCAGCAGCTTAGACGGGACAACCACAGATATGCAGTATTTT. Protein: CASSLDGTTTDMQYF. The chain joins TRBV7-2 to TRBJ2-3; TRBD1 might be the D (6 bases). Germline loops: CDR1 SGHTA, CDR2 FQGNSA. This CDR3 region has 15 residues.

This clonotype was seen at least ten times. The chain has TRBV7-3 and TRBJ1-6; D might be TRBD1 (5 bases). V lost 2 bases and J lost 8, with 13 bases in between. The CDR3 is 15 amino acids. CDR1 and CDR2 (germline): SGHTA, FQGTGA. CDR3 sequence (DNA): TGTGCCAGCAGCTTATGGGGCTCCGGGGATTCACCCCTCCACTTT. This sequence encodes CASSLWGSGDSPLHF.

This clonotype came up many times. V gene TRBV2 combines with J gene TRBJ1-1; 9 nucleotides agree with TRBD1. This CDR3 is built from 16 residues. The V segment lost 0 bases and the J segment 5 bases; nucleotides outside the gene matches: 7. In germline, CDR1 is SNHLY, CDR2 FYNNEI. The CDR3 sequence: CASSEASLGQGTEAFF. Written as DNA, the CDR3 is TGTGCCAGCAGTGAAGCGTCTTTGGGACAGGGAACTGAAGCTTTCTTT.

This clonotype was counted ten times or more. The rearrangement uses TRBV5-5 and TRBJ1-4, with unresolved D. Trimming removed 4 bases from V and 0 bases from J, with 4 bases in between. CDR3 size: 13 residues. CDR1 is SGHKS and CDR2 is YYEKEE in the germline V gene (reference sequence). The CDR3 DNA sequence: TGTGCCAGCAGCGTTGCAACTAATGAAAAACTGTTTTTT. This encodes CASSVATNEKLFF.

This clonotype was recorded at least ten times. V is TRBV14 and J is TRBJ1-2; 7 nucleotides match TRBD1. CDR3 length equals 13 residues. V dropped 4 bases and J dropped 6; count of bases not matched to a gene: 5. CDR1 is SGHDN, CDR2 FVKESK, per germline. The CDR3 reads CASSLQGKDGYTF. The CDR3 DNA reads TGTGCCAGCAGCCTACAGGGGAAGGATGGCTACACCTTC.

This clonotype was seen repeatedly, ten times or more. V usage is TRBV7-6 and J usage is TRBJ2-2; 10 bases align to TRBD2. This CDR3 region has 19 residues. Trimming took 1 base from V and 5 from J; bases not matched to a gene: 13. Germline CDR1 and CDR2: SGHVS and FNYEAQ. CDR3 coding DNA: TGTGCCAGCAGCTTAGGCCGGACTAGCGGCCGAGTTTGGACCGGGGAGCTGTTTTTT. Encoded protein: CASSLGRTSGRVWTGELFF. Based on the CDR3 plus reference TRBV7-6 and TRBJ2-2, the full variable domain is GAGVSQSPRYKVTKRGQDVALRCDPISGHVSLYWYRQALGQGPEFLTYFNYEAQQDKSGLPNDRFSAERPEGSISTLTIQRTEQRDSAMYRCASSLGRTSGRVWTGELFFGEGSRLTVL.

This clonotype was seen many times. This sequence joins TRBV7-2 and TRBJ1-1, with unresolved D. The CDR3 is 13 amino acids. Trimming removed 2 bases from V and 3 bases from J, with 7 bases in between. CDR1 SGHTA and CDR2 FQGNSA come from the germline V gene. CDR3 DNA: TGTGCCAGCAGCTTATGGCGGGACACTGAAGCTTTCTTT. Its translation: CASSLWRDTEAFF.

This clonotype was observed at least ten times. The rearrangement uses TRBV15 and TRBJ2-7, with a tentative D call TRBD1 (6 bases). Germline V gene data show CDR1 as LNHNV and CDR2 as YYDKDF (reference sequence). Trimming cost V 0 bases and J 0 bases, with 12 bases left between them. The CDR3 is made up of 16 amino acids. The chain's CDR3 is CATSRDRSTGSYEQYF. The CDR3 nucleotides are TGTGCCACCAGCAGAGATAGATCGACAGGCTCCTACGAGCAGTACTTC.

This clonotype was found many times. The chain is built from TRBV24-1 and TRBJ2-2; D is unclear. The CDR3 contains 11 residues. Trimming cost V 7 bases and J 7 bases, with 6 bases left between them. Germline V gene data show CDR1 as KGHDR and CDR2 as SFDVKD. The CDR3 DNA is TGTGCCACCAGGGGTGGCGGGGAGCTGTTTTTT. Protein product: CATRGGGELFF.

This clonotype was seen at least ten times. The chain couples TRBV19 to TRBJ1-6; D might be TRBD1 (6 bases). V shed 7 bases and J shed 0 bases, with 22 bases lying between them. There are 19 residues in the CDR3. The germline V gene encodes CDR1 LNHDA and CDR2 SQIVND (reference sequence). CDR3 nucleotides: TGTGCCAGTACCCTCTACGGGGGACAAGAACCCTCCTATAATTCACCCCTCCACTTT. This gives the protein CASTLYGGQEPSYNSPLHF.

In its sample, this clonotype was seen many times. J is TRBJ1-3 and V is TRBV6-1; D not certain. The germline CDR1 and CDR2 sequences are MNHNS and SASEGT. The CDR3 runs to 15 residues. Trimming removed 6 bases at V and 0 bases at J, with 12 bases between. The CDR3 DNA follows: TGTGCCAGCAGCCCCCAGTTCACCTCTGGAAACACCATATATTTT. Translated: CASSPQFTSGNTIYF.

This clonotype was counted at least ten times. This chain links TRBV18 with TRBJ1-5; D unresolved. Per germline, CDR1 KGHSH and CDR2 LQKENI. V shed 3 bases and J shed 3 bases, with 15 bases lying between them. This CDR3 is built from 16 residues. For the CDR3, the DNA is TGTGCCAGCTCACCCGGTCGAGGAGAGGACAATCAGCCCCAGCATTTT. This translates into CASSPGRGEDNQPQHF.

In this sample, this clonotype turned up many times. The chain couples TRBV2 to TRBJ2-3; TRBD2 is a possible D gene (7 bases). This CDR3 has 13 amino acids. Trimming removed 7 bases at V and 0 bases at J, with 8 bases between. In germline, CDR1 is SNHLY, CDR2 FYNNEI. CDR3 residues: CASKGGSTDTQYF. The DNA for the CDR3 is TGTGCCAGCAAGGGGGGGAGCACAGATACGCAGTATTTT.

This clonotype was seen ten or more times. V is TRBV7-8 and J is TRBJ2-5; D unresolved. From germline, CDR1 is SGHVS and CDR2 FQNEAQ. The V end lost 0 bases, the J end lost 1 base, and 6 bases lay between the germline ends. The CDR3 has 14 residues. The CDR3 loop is CASSLAPAQETQYF. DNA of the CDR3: TGTGCCAGCAGCTTAGCCCCAGCCCAAGAGACCCAGTACTTC.

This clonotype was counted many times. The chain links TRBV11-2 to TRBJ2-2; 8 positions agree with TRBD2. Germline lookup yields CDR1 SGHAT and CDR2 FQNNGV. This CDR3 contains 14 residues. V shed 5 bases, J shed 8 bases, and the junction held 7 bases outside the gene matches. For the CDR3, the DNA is TGTGCCAGCAGCCCCACGGGAGGGCGGGGGGAGCTGTTTTTT. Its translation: CASSPTGGRGELFF.

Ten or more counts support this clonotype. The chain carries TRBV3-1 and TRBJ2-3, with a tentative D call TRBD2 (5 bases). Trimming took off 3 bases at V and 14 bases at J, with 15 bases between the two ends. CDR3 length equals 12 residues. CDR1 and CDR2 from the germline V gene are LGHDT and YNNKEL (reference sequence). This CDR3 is CASSQQLGGRYF. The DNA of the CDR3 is TGTGCCAGCAGCCAGCAACTGGGCGGGCGGTATTTT.

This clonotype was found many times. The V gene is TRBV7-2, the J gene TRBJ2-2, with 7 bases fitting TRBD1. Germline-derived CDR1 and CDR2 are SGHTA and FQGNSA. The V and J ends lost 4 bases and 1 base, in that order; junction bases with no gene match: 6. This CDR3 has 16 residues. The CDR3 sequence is CASSSGTARNTGELFF. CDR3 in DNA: TGTGCCAGCAGCTCAGGGACAGCTCGGAACACCGGGGAGCTGTTTTTT.

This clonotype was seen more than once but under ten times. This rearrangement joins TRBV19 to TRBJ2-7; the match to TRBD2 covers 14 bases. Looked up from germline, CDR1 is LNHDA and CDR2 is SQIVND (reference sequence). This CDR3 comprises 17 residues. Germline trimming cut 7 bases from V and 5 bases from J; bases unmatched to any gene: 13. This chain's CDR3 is CASTPGWGTSGSHEQYF. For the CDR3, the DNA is TGTGCCAGTACCCCCGGTTGGGGGACTAGCGGGAGCCACGAGCAGTACTTC.

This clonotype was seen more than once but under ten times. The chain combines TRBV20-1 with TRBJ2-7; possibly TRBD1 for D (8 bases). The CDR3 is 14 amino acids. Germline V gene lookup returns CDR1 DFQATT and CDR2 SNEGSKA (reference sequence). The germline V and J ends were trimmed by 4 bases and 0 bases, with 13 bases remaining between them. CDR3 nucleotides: TGCAGTGCTAAACAGGGGGGGGCCTCCTACGAGCAGTACTTC. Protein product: CSAKQGGASYEQYF.

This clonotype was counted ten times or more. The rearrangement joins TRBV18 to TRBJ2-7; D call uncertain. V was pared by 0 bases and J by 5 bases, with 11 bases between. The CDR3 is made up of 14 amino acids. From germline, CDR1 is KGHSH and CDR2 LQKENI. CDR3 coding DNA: TGTGCCAGCTCACCACCAGGTACGCTCAACGAGCAGTACTTC. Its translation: CASSPPGTLNEQYF.

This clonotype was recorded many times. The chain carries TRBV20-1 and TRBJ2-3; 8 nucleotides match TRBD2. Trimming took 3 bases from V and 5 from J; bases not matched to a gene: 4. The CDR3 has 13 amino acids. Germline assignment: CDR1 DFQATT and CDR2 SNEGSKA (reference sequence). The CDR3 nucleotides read TGCAGTGCTAGCGGGAGGGCGGGAGATACGCAGTATTTT. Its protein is CSASGRAGDTQYF.

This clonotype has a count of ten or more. This chain's CDR3 is CASSFTGNNYGYTF. The CDR3 nucleotides read TGTGCCAGCAGCTTCACCGGGAACAACTATGGCTACACCTTC. The chain couples TRBV7-3 to TRBJ1-2; no definite D call. Germline V gives CDR1 SGHTA, CDR2 FQGTGA. This CDR3 spans 14 amino acids. The ends were cut back, 3 bases at V and 2 bases at J, with 10 bases in the middle.

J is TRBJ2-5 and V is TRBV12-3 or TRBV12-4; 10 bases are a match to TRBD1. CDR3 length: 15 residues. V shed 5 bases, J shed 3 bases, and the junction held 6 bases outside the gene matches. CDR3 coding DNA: TGTGCCAGCAGTCCGACAGGGGGCATTAAAGAGACCCAGTACTTC. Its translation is CASSPTGGIKETQYF.

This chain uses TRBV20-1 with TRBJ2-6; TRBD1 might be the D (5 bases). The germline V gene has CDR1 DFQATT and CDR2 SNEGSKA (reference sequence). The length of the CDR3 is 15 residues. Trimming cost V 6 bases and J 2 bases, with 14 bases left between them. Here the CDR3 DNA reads TGCAGTGCCCTTGGACATCCGCCTGGGGCCAACGTCCTGACTTTC. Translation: CSALGHPPGANVLTF.

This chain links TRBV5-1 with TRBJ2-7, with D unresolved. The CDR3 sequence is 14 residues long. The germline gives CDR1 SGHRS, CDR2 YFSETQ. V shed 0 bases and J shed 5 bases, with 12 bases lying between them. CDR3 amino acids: CASSLVGRPNEQYF. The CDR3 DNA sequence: TGCGCCAGCAGCTTGGTCGGACGGCCCAACGAGCAGTACTTC.

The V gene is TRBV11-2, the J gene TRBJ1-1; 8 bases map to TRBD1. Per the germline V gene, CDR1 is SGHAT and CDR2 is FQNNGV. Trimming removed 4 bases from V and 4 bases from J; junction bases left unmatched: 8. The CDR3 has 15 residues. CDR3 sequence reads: CASSSHRGRSTEAFF. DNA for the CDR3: TGTGCCAGCAGCTCCCACAGGGGGAGGTCCACTGAAGCTTTCTTT.

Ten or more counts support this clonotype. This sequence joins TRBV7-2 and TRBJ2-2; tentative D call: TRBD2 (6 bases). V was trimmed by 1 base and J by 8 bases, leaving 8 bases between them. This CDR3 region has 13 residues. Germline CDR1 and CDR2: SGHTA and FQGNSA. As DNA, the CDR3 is TGTGCCAGCAGCTTAGTGCGGGAAGGGGAGCTGTTTTTT. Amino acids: CASSLVREGELFF. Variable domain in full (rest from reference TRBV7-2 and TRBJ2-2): GAGVSQSPSNKVTEKGKDVELRCDPISGHTALYWYRQSLGQGLEFLIYFQGNSAPDKSGLPSDRFSAERTGGSVSTLTIQRTQQEDSAVYLCASSLVREGELFFGEGSRLTVL.

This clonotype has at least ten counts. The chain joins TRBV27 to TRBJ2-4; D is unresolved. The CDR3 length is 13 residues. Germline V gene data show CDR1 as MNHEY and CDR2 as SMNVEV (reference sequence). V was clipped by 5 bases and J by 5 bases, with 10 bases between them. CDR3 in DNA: TGTGCCAGCAGTGATTCCGGTGAAAACATTCAGTACTTC. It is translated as CASSDSGENIQYF.